This is a list of T cell receptor beta chains from one sample in a study. The repertoire was sequenced with immunoSEQ multiplex PCR; TCRdb's copy has only in-frame clones and lacks some. The sample shows some 48,000 clones, approximately 93% of them seen only once. Specimen: PBMCs. The source of these receptors is a man in his forties or fifties with rheumatoid arthritis. Both conserved end residues are part of each CDR3. A D gene is named only where the DNA matches it firmly. Clone size, where shown, is once, few, many, or a class for clones that have expanded.

NA	NA	TRBV7-9	TRBJ2-1	CASSFGKTNNEQFF	TGTGCCAGCAGCTTTGGCAAGACCAACAATGAGCAGTTCTTC
NA	NA	TRBV24-1	TRBJ1-1	CATSLNTEAFF	TGTGCCACCAGTTTGAACACTGAAGCTTTCTTT
NA	TRBD1	TRBV14	TRBJ1-1	CASSPWTGGNTEAFF	TGTGCCAGCAGCCCCTGGACAGGAGGGAACACTGAAGCTTTCTTT
NA	NA	TRBV6-5	TRBJ1-2	CASSRIQNYGYTF	TGTGCCAGCAGTAGGATTCAGAACTATGGCTACACCTTC
NA	TRBD2	TRBV5-6	TRBJ2-7	CASSTGLAGGPYEQYF	TGTGCCAGCAGCACCGGACTAGCGGGAGGGCCCTACGAGCAGTACTTC
NA	TRBD2	TRBV5-8	TRBJ2-1	CASSLGTSGKHYEQFF	TGTGCCAGCAGCTTGGGGACTAGCGGGAAGCACTATGAGCAGTTCTTC
NA	TRBD2	TRBV28	TRBJ2-5	CASSRTSGRQETQYF	TGTGCCAGCAGTAGGACTAGCGGGAGGCAAGAGACCCAGTACTTC
NA	NA	TRBV5-4	TRBJ2-5	CASSLWGAGKETQYF	TGTGCCAGCAGCTTGTGGGGAGCAGGGAAAGAGACCCAGTACTTC
NA	NA	TRBV27	TRBJ2-1	CASRRGSSYNEQFF	TGTGCCAGCAGGAGGGGGAGTTCCTACAATGAGCAGTTCTTC
NA	TRBD2	TRBV6-2/TRBV6-3	TRBJ2-1	CASSTGGLSYNEQFF	TGTGCCAGCAGTACGGGGGGATTATCCTACAATGAGCAGTTCTTC
NA	TRBD1	TRBV4-3	TRBJ2-6	CASSQEQGEFLSGANVLTF	TGCGCCAGCAGCCAAGAACAGGGGGAGTTCCTCTCTGGGGCCAACGTCCTGACTTTC
NA	TRBD2	TRBV11-2	TRBJ2-5	CASSLEGRLAGRETQYF	TGTGCCAGCAGCTTAGAGGGGAGACTAGCGGGGCGGGAGACCCAGTACTTC
NA	TRBD1	TRBV7-9	TRBJ2-5	CASSSQDRGKTQYF	TGTGCCAGCAGCTCCCAGGACAGGGGGAAGACCCAGTACTTC
once	NA	TRBV12-3/TRBV12-4	TRBJ1-2	CASSIPDRVGYTF	TGTGCCAGCAGTATACCCGACAGAGTTGGCTACACCTTC
NA	NA	TRBV28	TRBJ1-3	CASSLIDRSSSGNTIYF	TGTGCCAGCAGTTTAATCGACAGGTCGAGCTCTGGAAACACCATATATTTT
NA	NA	TRBV19	TRBJ2-6	CASSISPSGANVLTF	TGTGCCAGTAGTATATCCCCCTCTGGGGCCAACGTCCTGACTTTC
NA	NA	TRBV29-1	TRBJ1-5	CSAHSGGNQPQHF	TGCAGCGCCCACTCGGGGGGCAATCAGCCCCAGCATTTT
NA	NA	TRBV5-1	TRBJ2-3	CASSLALLSTDTQYF	TGCGCCAGCAGCTTGGCCTTGTTAAGCACAGATACGCAGTATTTT
NA	TRBD1	TRBV6-5	TRBJ1-2	CASRGGQNYGYTF	TGTGCCAGCAGAGGGGGACAGAACTATGGCTACACCTTC
NA	TRBD1	TRBV5-6	TRBJ1-1	CASSFSDRAEGAFF	TGTGCCAGCAGCTTCTCGGACAGGGCGGAGGGGGCTTTCTTT
NA	NA	TRBV24-1	TRBJ1-1	CATRARSGGTEAFF	TGTGCCACCCGGGCCCGAAGCGGGGGCACTGAAGCTTTCTTT
NA	NA	TRBV7-2	TRBJ2-7	CASSLALVGYEQYF	TGTGCCAGCAGCTTAGCGCTGGTGGGGTACGAGCAGTACTTC
NA	NA	TRBV7-2	TRBJ1-1	CASSLWGRNTEAFF	TGTGCCAGCAGCTTATGGGGGAGGAACACTGAAGCTTTCTTT
NA	NA	TRBV7-2	TRBJ2-3	CASSARGTDTQYF	TGTGCCAGCTCAGCGAGGGGGACAGATACGCAGTATTTT
NA	NA	TRBV12-5	TRBJ2-7	CASGSSYEQYF	TGTGCTAGTGGTTCGTCCTACGAGCAGTACTTC
NA	NA	TRBV5-1	TRBJ1-2	CASSFGHEGFYGYTF	TGCGCCAGCAGCTTTGGGCACGAAGGCTTCTATGGCTACACCTTC
NA	NA	TRBV4-1	TRBJ2-6	CASSQGSTRLSGANVLTF	TGCGCCAGCAGCCAAGGCTCAACACGGCTCTCTGGGGCCAACGTCCTGACTTTC
once	NA	TRBV19	TRBJ2-7	CASSIDSGTYEQYF	TGTGCCAGTAGTATAGATTCGGGAACCTACGAGCAGTACTTC
NA	TRBD2	TRBV6-1	TRBJ2-1	CASSVRLADPYNEQFF	TGTGCCAGCAGTGTTCGACTAGCGGACCCGTACAATGAGCAGTTCTTC
once	NA	TRBV7-3	TRBJ2-1	CASSPTGYGVTYNEQFF	TGTGCCAGCAGCCCAACCGGGTATGGAGTTACCTACAATGAGCAGTTCTTC
NA	TRBD1	TRBV19	TRBJ1-1	CASSPRTGKDTEAFF	TGTGCCAGTAGTCCTCGGACAGGGAAGGACACTGAAGCTTTCTTT
NA	NA	TRBV2	TRBJ2-3	CASPGGGTDTQYF	TGTGCCAGCCCCGGAGGGGGCACAGATACGCAGTATTTT
NA	TRBD2	TRBV6-5	TRBJ2-7	CASSDSGRAIYEQYF	TGTGCCAGCAGCGATAGCGGGAGGGCCATATACGAGCAGTACTTC
NA	TRBD2	TRBV19	TRBJ2-2	CASSPWGGNTGELFF	TGTGCCAGTAGTCCATGGGGGGGGAACACCGGGGAGCTGTTTTTT
NA	NA	TRBV2	TRBJ2-3	CASRTDTQYF	TGTGCCAGCAGAACTGATACGCAGTATTTT
NA	NA	TRBV7-9	TRBJ1-4	CASSLSGRNEKLFF	TGTGCCAGCAGCTTATCTGGGCGGAACGAAAAACTGTTTTTT
NA	TRBD1	TRBV7-8	TRBJ1-2	CASSLAQRGPHGYTF	TGTGCCAGCAGCTTAGCGCAGAGGGGGCCCCATGGCTACACCTTC
NA	NA	TRBV6-1	TRBJ2-5	CASSEGGLARETQYF	TGTGCCAGCAGTGAAGGGGGGTTAGCGCGGGAGACCCAGTACTTC
NA	TRBD2	TRBV18	TRBJ2-1	CASSPPTTSVSIEQFF	TGTGCCAGCTCACCACCAACGACTAGCGTCTCCATTGAGCAGTTCTTC
NA	NA	TRBV15	TRBJ1-1	CATSRDGFETWATEAFF	TGTGCCACCAGCAGAGATGGATTTGAGACCTGGGCCACTGAAGCTTTCTTT
NA	NA	TRBV6-2/TRBV6-3	TRBJ2-7	CASSYSYSSLPYEQYF	TGTGCCAGCAGTTACTCGTACAGTTCACTTCCCTACGAGCAGTACTTC
NA	TRBD2	TRBV4-3	TRBJ2-1	CASSQDVAGAAYNEQFF	TGCGCCAGCAGCCAAGATGTAGCGGGAGCTGCCTACAATGAGCAGTTCTTC
NA	NA	TRBV5-6	TRBJ1-5	CASSLYGGGMGNQPQHF	TGTGCCAGCAGCTTGTATGGAGGGGGAATGGGCAATCAGCCCCAGCATTTT
NA	TRBD1	TRBV7-9	TRBJ1-2	CASSSRDRGHGYTF	TGTGCCAGCAGCTCCCGGGACAGGGGACATGGCTACACCTTC
NA	TRBD2	TRBV6-5	TRBJ2-2	CASQRAGGRTGELFF	TGTGCCAGCCAAAGGGCGGGAGGGCGTACCGGGGAGCTGTTTTTT
NA	NA	TRBV7-8	TRBJ1-6	CASSSDRNSPLHF	TGTGCCAGCAGCTCAGACAGGAATTCACCCCTCCACTTT
NA	TRBD1	TRBV15	TRBJ2-3	CATSRTGAADTQYF	TGTGCCACCAGCAGAACAGGGGCGGCGGATACGCAGTATTTT
once	TRBD1	TRBV5-1	TRBJ1-6	CASSRGGQAYNSPLHF	TGCGCCAGCAGCCGGGGGGGACAGGCCTATAATTCACCCCTCCACTTT
NA	NA	TRBV5-1	TRBJ1-1	CASTTLGVSGGNTEAFF	TGCGCCAGCACCACATTGGGGGTATCGGGCGGTAACACTGAAGCTTTCTTT
NA	NA	TRBV7-9	TRBJ2-7	CASSMGTTYEQYF	TGTGCCAGCAGTATGGGGACGACCTACGAGCAGTACTTC
NA	TRBD2	TRBV19	TRBJ2-3	CASSNRGLEFSTDTQYF	TGTGCCAGTAGTAACCGGGGACTAGAATTTAGCACAGATACGCAGTATTTT
NA	NA	TRBV19	TRBJ1-4	CASSGYPGGNEKLFF	TGTGCCAGTAGTGGTTACCCAGGAGGAAATGAAAAACTGTTTTTT
NA	NA	TRBV5-1	TRBJ2-1	CASSAQSTGAYNEQFF	TGCGCCAGCAGCGCACAATCGACAGGAGCCTACAATGAGCAGTTCTTC
NA	NA	TRBV5-8	TRBJ1-5	CASSLWGSNQPQHF	TGTGCCAGCAGCTTGTGGGGTAGCAATCAGCCCCAGCATTTT
NA	NA	TRBV7-9	TRBJ2-1	CASSTRSVNEQFF	TGTGCCAGCAGCACTCGGAGCGTCAATGAGCAGTTCTTC